What follows describes a single TCR beta chain. Its antigen is still unknown. The V end lost 0 bases, the J end lost 1 base, and 10 bases lay between the germline ends. The CDR3 loop spans 16 amino acids. Germline values: CDR1 LGHNA, CDR2 YNFKEQ. This specimen comes from a study of radiotherapy plus CTLA-4 blockade in lung cancer. Study-wide points: Peripheral blood showed expansion of tumor-derived TCR clones after radiotherapy and ipilimumab.

Patients in the study, people with chemo-refractory metastatic non-small-cell lung cancer, received focal radiation plus ipilimumab CTLA-4 blockade. Method: immunoSEQ multiplex PCR; TCRdb's copy keeps in-frame clones and lacks some. The sample includes 64,000 or so clones, 70% to 80% seen only once; the top ten take about 8.5%. The chain is built from TRBV4-2 and TRBJ1-5; maybe TRBD1 (6 bases). The sequence came from a human donor with non-small cell lung cancer whose response to radiotherapy plus ipilimumab could not be evaluated. The material sequenced was peripheral blood, taken from a patient treated with radiotherapy plus ipilimumab. The CDR3 is CASSQERQASNQPQHF. CDR3 bases: TGTGCCAGCAGCCAAGAACGACAGGCCAGCAATCAGCCCCAGCATTTT.